A selection of T cell receptor beta chains follows, all from one sample in a study of CD8+ T cells in alopecia areata. Some clones are missing from TCRdb's copy, which holds only in-frame ones; the method was immunoSEQ multiplex PCR. Of more than 200,000 clones listed, around 67% are singletons. The sample here was CD4+ T cells sorted from blood, taken at week 0. The receptors were gathered from a human donor with alopecia areata. Both conserved end residues are part of each CDR3. The D gene is left open where the match is weak. Clone size is shown for a subset of rows, as once, few, many or a class of expanded clone.

D gene,CDR3 length,V gene,clone size,J gene,CDR3 DNA,CDR3 protein
TRBD1,14,TRBV10-2,NA,TRBJ2-7,TGCGCCAGCAGTGCGGGACAGGGGGCCTACGAGCAGTACTTC,CASSAGQGAYEQYF
NA,15,TRBV30,NA,TRBJ1-5,TGTGCCTGGAGTGTCGGAGGGTTCGGGAATCAGCCCCAGCATTTT,CAWSVGGFGNQPQHF
NA,18,TRBV4-1,NA,TRBJ2-6,TGCGCCAGCAGCCAAGACCCAGTGGGTGTCTCTGGGGCCAACGTCCTGACTTTC,CASSQDPVGVSGANVLTF
TRBD1,14,TRBV6-6,NA,TRBJ2-7,TGTGCCAGCAGTTACGGGGACAGTACGGAAGAGCAGTACTTC,CASSYGDSTEEQYF
NA,13,TRBV25-1,NA,TRBJ2-7,TGTGCCAGCAGTGTACTGGGGGCGATTGAGCAGTACTTC,CASSVLGAIEQYF
NA,14,TRBV30,NA,TRBJ1-1,TGTGCCTGGAGTTTCCAGGGCCCCTACACTGAAGCTTTCTTT,CAWSFQGPYTEAFF
TRBD1,16,TRBV10-3,once,TRBJ1-2,TGTGCCATCAGGGGACAGGGAGGCGAATTTTACTATGGCTACACCTTC,CAIRGQGGEFYYGYTF
NA,12,TRBV19,NA,TRBJ1-6,TGTGCCTGTACGCAGGGAAATTCACCCCTCCACTTT,CACTQGNSPLHF
TRBD2,14,TRBV27,few,TRBJ2-3,TGTGCCAGCACGGAGGCGGGGGGTACAGATACGCAGTATTTT,CASTEAGGTDTQYF
NA,16,TRBV29-1,NA,TRBJ2-1,TGCAGCGTTGAAGGGGGGCACAGGGTCGAGTTAGATGAGCAGTTCTTC,CSVEGGHRVELDEQFF
NA,14,TRBV29-1,few,TRBJ1-1,TGCAGCGTTGCTTCAGGAGGGGAGTACACTGAAGCTTTCTTT,CSVASGGEYTEAFF
NA,15,TRBV10-3,NA,TRBJ2-3,TGTGCCATCAGCCTCCGGGCTAGTCCCACAGATACGCAGTATTTT,CAISLRASPTDTQYF
NA,13,TRBV4-2,NA,TRBJ2-3,TGTGCCAGCAGCCAAGGCGTCCCAGATACGCAGTATTTT,CASSQGVPDTQYF
NA,14,TRBV25-1,NA,TRBJ2-5,TGTGCCAGCAGTGAATTCAGGGGCCAAGAGACCCAGTACTTC,CASSEFRGQETQYF
TRBD1,16,TRBV5-1,NA,TRBJ2-5,TGCGCCAGCAGCTTGGGGGACAGGGAGACTCAAGAGACCCAGTACTTC,CASSLGDRETQETQYF
TRBD2,15,TRBV25-1,NA,TRBJ2-4,TGTGCCAGCAGTGAAGCGGGGGGTGCCAAAAACATTCAGTACTTC,CASSEAGGAKNIQYF
TRBD2,18,TRBV4-1,NA,TRBJ2-7,TGCGCCAGCAGCCAAGGAGGCCTAGCGGGGGGAAATCGTTACGAGCAGTACTTC,CASSQGGLAGGNRYEQYF
NA,15,TRBV11-2,few,TRBJ1-1,TGTGCCAGCAGCCTTTCTCGGGGGAGGGACACTGAAGCTTTCTTT,CASSLSRGRDTEAFF
NA,12,TRBV2,NA,TRBJ2-7,TGTGCCAGCAAGGGGGAAACCTACGAGCAGTACTTC,CASKGETYEQYF
NA,12,TRBV6-6,few,TRBJ1-6,TGTGCCAGCAGTTACTCGGTAGGGGAGAAGGATTTT,CASSYSVGEKDF
TRBD1,14,TRBV18,NA,TRBJ2-3,TGTGCCAGCTCACGGACAGGGGGTACAGATACGCAGTATTTT,CASSRTGGTDTQYF
TRBD1,15,TRBV9,NA,TRBJ1-5,TGTGCCAGCAGCGTTACAGGGGATAGCAATCAGCCCCAGCATTTT,CASSVTGDSNQPQHF
NA,14,TRBV29-1,few,TRBJ2-4,TGCAGCGTTGCGGCAGAGGGGTCGTCAAACATTCAGTACTTC,CSVAAEGSSNIQYF
TRBD1,15,TRBV2,NA,TRBJ2-5,TGTGCCAGCAGTTTGGCAGGGGGCTCGTGGGAGACCCAGTACTTC,CASSLAGGSWETQYF
NA,12,TRBV30,NA,TRBJ1-2,TGTGCCTGGAAGGGGTATTGGTATGGCTACACCTTC,CAWKGYWYGYTF
NA,16,TRBV13,NA,TRBJ2-1,TGTGCCAGCAGCTTATTAGTGGGTCTAGCCCCCGGGGGGCAGTTCTTC,CASSLLVGLAPGGQFF
NA,17,TRBV11-2,NA,TRBJ2-1,TGTGCCAGCAGCTTAGACGTGGGCAGTCATGCTAGGAATGAGCAGTTCTTC,CASSLDVGSHARNEQFF
NA,12,TRBV30,NA,TRBJ2-7,TGTGCCTGGAGAGTAACAGGGTCCGAGCAGTACTTC,CAWRVTGSEQYF
NA,14,TRBV6-1,NA,TRBJ1-1,TGTGCCAGCAGTGAAGGACGAATGAACACTGAAGCTTTCTTT,CASSEGRMNTEAFF
TRBD1,13,TRBV30,NA,TRBJ1-2,TGTGCCTGGAGTCGACAGGGCCGCTATGGCTACACCTTC,CAWSRQGRYGYTF
TRBD1,13,TRBV7-3,NA,TRBJ2-1,TGTGCCAGCCCTCACGACAGGGGACATGAGCAGTTCTTC,CASPHDRGHEQFF
TRBD1,17,TRBV27,NA,TRBJ2-5,TGTGCCAGCAGCCCAGATCTCGACAGGGAAGACCAAGAGACCCAGTACTTC,CASSPDLDREDQETQYF
NA,16,TRBV6-6,few,TRBJ2-4,TGTGCCAGAGGCCGGGGGGCGACCTTAGCCAAAAACATTCAGTACTTC,CARGRGATLAKNIQYF
NA,12,TRBV6-5,few,TRBJ1-2,TGTGCCAGCAGTTACGCCGACTATGGCTACACCTTC,CASSYADYGYTF
NA,11,TRBV23-1,NA,TRBJ1-5,TGCGCAGCCGACGGCAATCAGCCCCAGCATTTT,CAADGNQPQHF
NA,15,TRBV9,NA,TRBJ1-6,TGTGCCAGCAGTGCTCGTGAGACGGAAAATTCACCCCTCCACTTT,CASSARETENSPLHF
NA,16,TRBV4-2,NA,TRBJ2-1,TGTGCCAGCAGCCATCCAAGGGAGAGAGGATACAATGAGCAGTTCTTC,CASSHPRERGYNEQFF
TRBD1,15,TRBV6-5,NA,TRBJ1-5,TGTGCCAGCAGCCACGGACAGGGAGGCAATCAGCCCCAGCATTTT,CASSHGQGGNQPQHF
NA,12,TRBV29-1,NA,TRBJ1-5,TGCAGTTCCGGAGAGAACAATCAGCCCCAGCATTTT,CSSGENNQPQHF
TRBD1,15,TRBV7-2,once,TRBJ2-2,TGTGCCAGCAGCTTGAGGGGGCGTGATACCGGGGAGCTGTTTTTT,CASSLRGRDTGELFF
NA,14,TRBV11-1,few,TRBJ1-1,TGTGCCAGCAGACCCAGGCCCCTAGGGACTGAAGCTTTCTTT,CASRPRPLGTEAFF
NA,13,TRBV30,NA,TRBJ2-7,TGTGCCTGGAGTACCGGAATCTCCTACGAGCAGTACTTC,CAWSTGISYEQYF
NA,14,TRBV6-6,NA,TRBJ2-5,TGTGCCAGCAGGCTCAGGACAGCCCAAGAGACCCAGTACTTC,CASRLRTAQETQYF
NA,14,TRBV30,NA,TRBJ1-5,TGTGCCTGGAGGCAGGGGTGGGGCAATCAGCCCCAGCATTTT,CAWRQGWGNQPQHF
TRBD1,15,TRBV7-9,NA,TRBJ1-2,TGTGCCAGCAGCTTAGCAACAGGGGGCGGCTATGGCTACACCTTC,CASSLATGGGYGYTF
NA,15,TRBV30,NA,TRBJ1-5,TGTGCCTGGAATAAGGGGGACACAAGCAATCAGCCCCAGCATTTT,CAWNKGDTSNQPQHF
TRBD1,12,TRBV6-5,once,TRBJ2-4,TGTGCCAGCAAGGACAGGGAAAACATTCAGTACTTC,CASKDRENIQYF
NA,14,TRBV6-5,NA,TRBJ1-1,TGTGCCAGCAGTCTTAACCGGGGGGACACTGAAGCTTTCTTT,CASSLNRGDTEAFF
TRBD2,15,TRBV18,few,TRBJ2-5,TGTGCCAGCTCCCCCCTGGCTAGCGGACAAGAGACCCAGTACTTC,CASSPLASGQETQYF
TRBD1,13,TRBV30,NA,TRBJ2-7,TGTGCCTTCGACAGGGGGCGATCCTACGAGCAGTACTTC,CAFDRGRSYEQYF
NA,13,TRBV19,NA,TRBJ1-5,TGTGCCAGCAACCGTAATAGCAATCAGCCCCAGCATTTT,CASNRNSNQPQHF
TRBD2,16,TRBV15,NA,TRBJ2-2,TGTGCCACCAGCAGACGTAGCGGGGCCCACACCGGGGAGCTGTTTTTT,CATSRRSGAHTGELFF
TRBD1,13,TRBV5-1,NA,TRBJ2-7,TGCGCCAGCAGCTTGGGGACAGGCTACGAGCAGTACTTC,CASSLGTGYEQYF
NA,15,TRBV29-1,NA,TRBJ2-2,TGCAGCAATAATCCTCACCGAGGAAACACCGGGGAGCTGTTTTTT,CSNNPHRGNTGELFF
NA,13,TRBV30,NA,TRBJ2-1,TGTGCCTGGAGTCTAGCCCTATACAATGAGCAGTTCTTC,CAWSLALYNEQFF
TRBD1,14,TRBV5-4,NA,TRBJ1-6,TGTGCCAGCAGCTTACAGGGGGGGAATTCACCCCTCCACTTT,CASSLQGGNSPLHF
NA,13,TRBV27,once,TRBJ1-6,TGTGCCAGCAGTTTATCCACCTGGTCACCCCTCCACTTT,CASSLSTWSPLHF
NA,12,TRBV29-1,NA,TRBJ1-1,TGCAGCGTTGGAGGGGGAAGCACTGAAGCTTTCTTT,CSVGGGSTEAFF
NA,12,TRBV29-1,few,TRBJ2-5,TGCAGCGTTGTTGCGTACCAAGAGACCCAGTACTTC,CSVVAYQETQYF